A selection of T cell receptor beta chains follows, all from one sample in a study of technical replicates of blood from several donors. Assay: immunoSEQ multiplex PCR; the TCRdb copy retains only in-frame clones and omits some. The profile shows more than 65,000 clones, approximately 80% of them singletons. The sequencing input was PBMCs. These receptors all stem from a human donor in good health. Some clones in this sample may be carry-over from other donors' samples. Each CDR3 is given with its conserved first and last residue. D genes are given only for firm matches. The size of a clone is reported for some rows only, either as once, few or many, or as a class for expanded clones.

V: TRBV18; J: TRBJ2-7; D: TRBD2; size: NA; DNA: TGTGCCAGCTCACCACTAGCGGGAGCAGGTGAGCAGTACTTC; CDR3: CASSPLAGAGEQYF
V: TRBV7-2; J: TRBJ2-2; D: TRBD2; size: NA; DNA: TGTGCCAGCAGCTTAAATAGCCGACCCGTTGGGGGGGGAACCGGGGAGCTGTTTTTT; CDR3: CASSLNSRPVGGGTGELFF
V: TRBV4-1; J: TRBJ2-3; D: NA; size: NA; DNA: TGCGCCAGCAGCCAAGGTCGGGTAGATACGCAGTATTTT; CDR3: CASSQGRVDTQYF
V: TRBV5-4; J: TRBJ2-7; D: TRBD2; size: NA; DNA: TGTGCCAGCAGCCCTGGACTAGCGGGGAGGAGCCGCTCCTACGAGCAGTACTTC; CDR3: CASSPGLAGRSRSYEQYF
V: TRBV19; J: TRBJ2-1; D: TRBD2; size: few; DNA: TGTGCCAGTAGTCCTCAGACTAGCGGGAAGGGGAATGAGCAGTTCTTC; CDR3: CASSPQTSGKGNEQFF
V: TRBV4-2; J: TRBJ2-1; D: NA; size: once; DNA: TGTGCCAGCAGCCAAGCGGGGGAGGCCAATGAGCAGTTCTTC; CDR3: CASSQAGEANEQFF
V: TRBV4-3; J: TRBJ1-5; D: TRBD1; size: medium-sized; DNA: TGCGCCAGCAGCCAGGGGACAGGGGGCGTCGGTAAGCCCCAGCATTTT; CDR3: CASSQGTGGVGKPQHF
V: TRBV7-6; J: TRBJ2-3; D: TRBD1; size: NA; DNA: TGTGCCAGCAGCCCCCGTCAACCCTCAACCCAGGGGGAAGCTAGCACAGATACGCAGTATTTT; CDR3: CASSPRQPSTQGEASTDTQYF
V: TRBV27; J: TRBJ2-7; D: TRBD2; size: few; DNA: TGTGCCAGCAGTCAGGGACTAGCGGGAGAGTACGAGCAGTACTTC; CDR3: CASSQGLAGEYEQYF
V: TRBV5-4; J: TRBJ2-5; D: NA; size: NA; DNA: TGTGCCAGCAGCAGGGCCCAAACGGGGGAGACCCAGTACTTC; CDR3: CASSRAQTGETQYF
V: TRBV5-4; J: TRBJ1-2; D: TRBD1; size: NA; DNA: TGTGCCAGCAGCTTGGCCGGGACAGGGCCCTATGGCTACACCTTC; CDR3: CASSLAGTGPYGYTF
V: TRBV7-9; J: TRBJ2-7; D: TRBD1; size: NA; DNA: TGTGCCAGCAGCTTCCCCGACAGGGGAAAAAACTACGAGCAGTACTTC; CDR3: CASSFPDRGKNYEQYF
V: TRBV30; J: TRBJ2-7; D: NA; size: once; DNA: TGTGCCTGGAAGGCGGGTCGCTCGTACTACGAGCAGTACTTC; CDR3: CAWKAGRSYYEQYF
V: TRBV4-3; J: TRBJ1-2; D: TRBD1; size: NA; DNA: TGCGCCAGCAGCCAACCGGGACAGGGAGCTGGCTACACCTTC; CDR3: CASSQPGQGAGYTF
V: TRBV5-4; J: TRBJ1-6; D: NA; size: few; DNA: TGTGCCAGCAGCTGGGACGGGGGGGGCTCACCCCTCCACTTT; CDR3: CASSWDGGGSPLHF
V: TRBV5-8; J: TRBJ2-2; D: NA; size: NA; DNA: TGTGCCAGCAGCCCGCTTTTCGGGAGCGGTACCGGGGAGCTGTTTTTT; CDR3: CASSPLFGSGTGELFF
V: TRBV6-5; J: TRBJ1-6; D: NA; size: NA; DNA: TGTGCCAGCAGCGTAACAGACCAGAATTCACCCCTCCACTTT; CDR3: CASSVTDQNSPLHF
V: TRBV5-4; J: TRBJ2-7; D: TRBD2; size: NA; DNA: TGTGCCAGCACCTCAGGACTAGCGTCCTACGAGCAGTACTTC; CDR3: CASTSGLASYEQYF
V: TRBV6-6; J: TRBJ2-3; D: NA; size: NA; DNA: TGTGCCAGCAGTTACTCTGACTTTCACACAGATACGCAGTATTTT; CDR3: CASSYSDFHTDTQYF
V: TRBV5-4; J: TRBJ2-1; D: NA; size: NA; DNA: TGTGCCAGCAGCTTGGTCGGGGGAAGGTCCTACAATGAGCAGTTCTTC; CDR3: CASSLVGGRSYNEQFF
V: TRBV30; J: TRBJ2-1; D: TRBD2; size: NA; DNA: TGTGCCTGGAGTTTTGGATGGACTAGCGGGAAGTTGGATGAGCAGTTCTTC; CDR3: CAWSFGWTSGKLDEQFF
V: TRBV4-3; J: TRBJ2-6; D: NA; size: NA; DNA: TGCGCCAGCAGCCAAGATCTCGGGATCTCTGGGGCCAACGTCCTGACTTTC; CDR3: CASSQDLGISGANVLTF
V: TRBV5-4; J: TRBJ2-3; D: TRBD1; size: NA; DNA: TGTGCCAGCAGCACCGACAGGGCGAGGGCAGATACGCAGTATTTT; CDR3: CASSTDRARADTQYF
V: TRBV6-5; J: TRBJ2-1; D: TRBD1; size: NA; DNA: TGTGCCAGCAGTTACGCGACAGGGGGCAATGAGCAGTTCTTC; CDR3: CASSYATGGNEQFF
V: TRBV19; J: TRBJ1-1; D: NA; size: NA; DNA: TGTGCCAGTAGTACCACAACGAACACTGAAGCTTTCTTT; CDR3: CASSTTTNTEAFF
V: TRBV4-3; J: TRBJ2-5; D: TRBD2; size: few; DNA: TGCGCCAGCAGCCAAGTGGGAGGGGTGGGTCGGGAGACCCAGTACTTC; CDR3: CASSQVGGVGRETQYF
V: TRBV4-1; J: TRBJ2-7; D: TRBD2; size: NA; DNA: TGCGCCAGCAGCCAAGGTAGCGGGGGGTCCTACGAGCAGTACTTC; CDR3: CASSQGSGGSYEQYF
V: TRBV4-3; J: TRBJ1-2; D: NA; size: NA; DNA: TGCGCCAGCAGCCAAGTGGGGGGATCAGCTAACTATGGCTACACCTTC; CDR3: CASSQVGGSANYGYTF
V: TRBV5-1; J: TRBJ1-5; D: NA; size: NA; DNA: TGCGCCAGCAGCTGGACGGGGGGGAATCAGCCCCAGCATTTT; CDR3: CASSWTGGNQPQHF
V: TRBV7-9; J: TRBJ1-1; D: TRBD1; size: NA; DNA: TGTGCCAGCAGCTTGGGACAGGCGAACACTGAAGCTTTCTTT; CDR3: CASSLGQANTEAFF
V: TRBV5-4; J: TRBJ1-1; D: NA; size: NA; DNA: TGTGCCAGCAGCTTGGGCGGATACATGAACACTGAAGCTTTCTTT; CDR3: CASSLGGYMNTEAFF
V: TRBV7-7; J: TRBJ2-1; D: NA; size: NA; DNA: TGTGCCAGCAGCCCGGGCCTAGGGGCCTACAATGAGCAGTTCTTC; CDR3: CASSPGLGAYNEQFF
V: TRBV5-1; J: TRBJ2-5; D: TRBD1; size: NA; DNA: TGCGCCAGCAGCTCAATGAGGACAGGGAGAGAGACCCAGTACTTC; CDR3: CASSSMRTGRETQYF
V: TRBV19; J: TRBJ2-5; D: TRBD1; size: NA; DNA: TGTGCCAGTAGTGCCCAGGGGGCCGTAGAGACCCAGTACTTC; CDR3: CASSAQGAVETQYF
V: TRBV4-2; J: TRBJ2-3; D: TRBD2; size: many; DNA: TGTGCCAGCAGCCAGGAAGTAGCGGGAGGGACAGATACGCAGTATTTT; CDR3: CASSQEVAGGTDTQYF
V: TRBV11-1; J: TRBJ1-2; D: TRBD1; size: once; DNA: TGTGCCAGCAGCTCCCCCCACCCAGGGGGCGCCTATGGCTACACCTTC; CDR3: CASSSPHPGGAYGYTF
V: TRBV5-1; J: TRBJ2-3; D: TRBD2; size: NA; DNA: TGCGCCAGCAGCCGTACTGCAGGGACTAGGAACACAGATACGCAGTATTTT; CDR3: CASSRTAGTRNTDTQYF
V: TRBV15; J: TRBJ2-7; D: NA; size: NA; DNA: TGTGCCACCAGCAGCCCGGGAAGAACGACTGGTACCTACGAGCAGTACTTC; CDR3: CATSSPGRTTGTYEQYF
V: TRBV30; J: TRBJ1-5; D: TRBD1; size: NA; DNA: TGTGCCTGGAGTTTCTCCGGGACAGGGAATCAGCCCCAGCATTTT; CDR3: CAWSFSGTGNQPQHF
V: TRBV5-1; J: TRBJ2-3; D: TRBD2; size: NA; DNA: TGCGCCAGCAGCCTGGGCGGGAGACGGGGGACAGATACGCAGTATTTT; CDR3: CASSLGGRRGTDTQYF
V: TRBV30; J: TRBJ1-4; D: NA; size: NA; DNA: TGTGCCTGGAGTTCGCCGGGTGAAAAACTGTTTTTT; CDR3: CAWSSPGEKLFF
V: TRBV5-6; J: TRBJ2-2; D: TRBD2; size: NA; DNA: TGTGCCAGCAGCTTTGGTCTAGCGGGGCCCACCGGGGAGCTGTTTTTT; CDR3: CASSFGLAGPTGELFF
V: TRBV13; J: TRBJ1-5; D: TRBD1; size: few; DNA: TGTGCCAGCAGCTTAGGGGGACAGCCCAATCAGCCCCAGCATTTT; CDR3: CASSLGGQPNQPQHF
V: TRBV27; J: TRBJ2-1; D: NA; size: NA; DNA: TGTGCCAGCAGCCTTAGGGGGGGAGGGCCATACAATGAGCAGTTCTTC; CDR3: CASSLRGGGPYNEQFF
V: TRBV5-1; J: TRBJ1-2; D: NA; size: NA; DNA: TGCGCCAGCTCCCACCAGGGCCCCGGCTACACCTTC; CDR3: CASSHQGPGYTF
V: TRBV30; J: TRBJ2-2; D: NA; size: few; DNA: TGTGCCTTTGAGGCAGGGGGGACCGGGGAGCTGTTTTTT; CDR3: CAFEAGGTGELFF
V: TRBV30; J: TRBJ2-7; D: NA; size: NA; DNA: TGTGCCTGGGAGGGTACCACTTCGGGGGAGCAGTACTTC; CDR3: CAWEGTTSGEQYF
V: TRBV9; J: TRBJ2-5; D: TRBD2; size: NA; DNA: TGTGCCAGCAGCGTAGGAGGGAGCGGGGGGCTTAAGGAGACCCAGTACTTC; CDR3: CASSVGGSGGLKETQYF
V: TRBV30; J: TRBJ2-7; D: TRBD2; size: NA; DNA: TGTGCCTGGAGCGGTTACTCGGGAGGACCTCTTAAGCAGTACTTC; CDR3: CAWSGYSGGPLKQYF
V: TRBV4-3; J: TRBJ2-3; D: TRBD2; size: NA; DNA: TGCGCCAGCAGCCAAGATCATAGCGGGGTGGATACGCAGTATTTT; CDR3: CASSQDHSGVDTQYF
V: TRBV5-8; J: TRBJ1-3; D: NA; size: NA; DNA: TGTGCCAGCAGCTTAAGAGGGATAGCAAACACCATATATTTT; CDR3: CASSLRGIANTIYF